The T cell receptor (beta chain) described here comes from a study of lymphopenia after photon versus proton radiotherapy. In the case of this clone: Its antigen is unidentified.

Germline loops: CDR1 PRHDT, CDR2 FYEKMQ (reference sequence). V dropped 8 bases and J dropped 4; count of bases not matched to a gene: 6. The CDR3 extends over 13 amino acids. Notes on the study in general: After lymphocyte nadir, photon-treated repertoires showed oligoclonal expansion, especially CD8+ Temra. Under photons, naive T cells and diversity fell while effector/memory populations rose.

The assay was immunoSEQ multiplex PCR, and TCRdb's table has in-frame clones only and misses some. The table lists over 15,000 clones, 80% to 90% of them singletons. The sample here was peripheral blood, taken from a patient treated with proton-based radiotherapy. This clonotype was sampled from a man in his 70s with pancreatic cancer. The chain links TRBV13 to TRBJ2-7; 9 nucleotides line up with TRBD1. The CDR3 sequence: CASPDRGPYEQYF. The CDR3 DNA reads TGTGCCAGCCCGGACAGGGGCCCTTACGAGCAGTACTTC.